Below are 13 T cell receptor beta chains sequenced from a single sample in a study of T-cell memory formation after mild COVID-19. TCRdb itself ran the 5' RACE reads through MiXCR, one entry per CDR3 protein. The repertoire includes approximately 350,000 distinct CDR3 sequences, around 27% of them detected once, and approximately 15% sits in the top ten. Sequencing input: PBMCs or a T cell subset sorted from them (not recorded which). The receptor source for this set is an adult woman who had mild COVID-19 (a few samples of this study predate the infection). Cell type and time point are not known.

The chain recombines TRBV7-3 with TRBJ1-1; possibly TRBD1 for D (5 bases). Trimming removed 2 bases at V and 10 bases at J, with 14 bases between. CDR1 and CDR2 from the germline V gene are SGHTA and FQGTGA. CDR3 size: 13 residues. The CDR3, as DNA: TGTGCCAGCAGCTTAGATGTCGGGGGTATAGCTTTCTTT. It is translated as CASSLDVGGIAFF.

The chain's CDR3 is CASSPTRKNTGELFF. DNA of the CDR3: TGTGCCAGCAGCCCTACTAGGAAGAACACCGGGGAGCTGTTTTTT. The J gene is TRBJ2-2, the V gene TRBV3-1; possible D gene TRBD2, 5 bases. This CDR3 is built from 15 residues. Germline CDR1 reads LGHDT; CDR2 reads YNNKEL (reference sequence). V was clipped by 4 bases and J by 1 base, with 10 bases between them.

The genes are TRBV20-1 and TRBJ1-2; no definite D call. Trimming took off 2 bases at V and 7 bases at J, with 8 bases between the two ends. CDR3 length: 11 amino acids. CDR1 DFQATT and CDR2 SNEGSKA come from the germline V gene (reference sequence). CDR3 sequence (DNA): TGCAGTGCTAGAAAGGGCAGTGGCTACACCTTC. It encodes CSARKGSGYTF.

This clonotype was found a few times. The V gene is TRBV29-1, the J gene TRBJ2-7, with 9 bases identical to TRBD1. The germline V gene encodes CDR1 SQVTM and CDR2 ANQGSEA. The J segment lost 5 bases and the V segment lost 3 bases, leaving 5 bases of the junction unmatched. This CDR3 spans 13 amino acids. The CDR3 DNA sequence: TGCAGCGTTGAGCCTGACAGGGGGAACGAGCAGTACTTC. Translated: CSVEPDRGNEQYF.

The chain has TRBV18 and TRBJ2-5, with 9 bases fitting TRBD2. Germline V gives CDR1 KGHSH, CDR2 LQKENI. CDR3 length equals 14 residues. V trimming: 1 base; J trimming: 5 bases; junction bases outside the gene matches: 2. The CDR3 is CASSPRSGGETQYF. CDR3 bases: TGTGCCAGCTCACCACGGAGCGGGGGGGAGACCCAGTACTTC. Full variable domain (outside the CDR3, taken from reference TRBV18 and TRBJ2-5): NAGVMQNPRHLVRRRGQEARLRCSPMKGHSHVYWYRQLPEEGLKFMVYLQKENIIDESGMPKERFSAEFPKEGPSILRIQQVVRGDSAAYFCASSPRSGGETQYFGPGTRLLVL.

V usage is TRBV4-3 and J usage is TRBJ2-5; 9 nucleotides align to TRBD2. The germline V gene has CDR1 LGHNA and CDR2 YSLEER. Trimming at V came to 0 bases and at J to 5 bases, leaving 7 bases not matched to a gene. CDR3 size: 16 residues. The CDR3 bases are TGCGCCAGCAGCCAAGACGGCCTAGCGGGGCTCGAGACCCAGTACTTC. Translation: CASSQDGLAGLETQYF.

CDR3 sequence: CASSFSTGRGLSNQPQHF. The CDR3 DNA follows: TGTGCCAGCAGCTTCTCGACGGGCAGGGGGTTAAGCAATCAGCCCCAGCATTTT. The chain recombines TRBV11-2 with TRBJ1-5; TRBD1 aligns across 7 bases. Germline V lookup: CDR1 SGHAT, CDR2 FQNNGV. V gave up 3 bases and J gave up 1 base; unmatched junction bases: 12. The CDR3 runs 18 residues.

This clonotype was detected many times. This chain uses TRBV5-1 with TRBJ2-2; D is undetermined. Germline CDR1 is SGHRS and CDR2 is YFSETQ. With 1 base removed from V and 4 bases from J, the gap between germline ends came to 11 bases. CDR3 length equals 15 residues. CDR3: CASSLKPSGTGELFF. CDR3 bases: TGCGCCAGCAGCTTGAAACCCTCGGGCACCGGGGAGCTGTTTTTT.

The chain couples TRBV6-5 to TRBJ2-7; D uncertain. With 7 bases removed from V and 1 base from J, the gap between germline ends came to 8 bases. CDR1 is MNHEY, CDR2 SVGAGI, per germline. The CDR3 length is 12 residues. The DNA of the CDR3 is TGTGCCAGCACTGGTGTTTCCTACGAGCAGTACTTC. This encodes CASTGVSYEQYF.

The gene calls are TRBV7-9 and TRBJ2-1, with 8 bases identical to TRBD1. V dropped 7 bases and J dropped 7; count of bases not matched to a gene: 12. The CDR3 is 15 residues long. Germline CDR1 is SEHNR and CDR2 is FQNEAQ (reference sequence). The chain's CDR3 is CASIGAGGGWNEQFF. CDR3 coding DNA: TGTGCCAGCATAGGGGCAGGGGGCGGTTGGAATGAGCAGTTCTTC.

This clonotype was seen more than once but under ten times. V is TRBV29-1 and J is TRBJ2-7; D is undetermined. V gave up 4 bases and J gave up 0 bases, with 4 bases separating them. Germline V gene sequence: CDR1 SQVTM, CDR2 ANQGSEA. CDR3 length equals 11 residues. The CDR3 coding sequence is TGCAGCGTTGTTGACTCCTACGAGCAGTACTTC. This gives the protein CSVVDSYEQYF.

This sequence joins TRBV5-1 and TRBJ2-1; 9 nucleotides align to TRBD1. This CDR3 comprises 15 residues. J gave up 10 bases and V 4 bases, and 12 bases lay outside the gene matches. Per the germline V gene, CDR1 is SGHRS and CDR2 is YFSETQ. Here the CDR3 DNA reads TGCGCCAGCAGCCGGACAGGGGTGGGCGACGAGGAGCAGTTCTTC. It is translated as CASSRTGVGDEEQFF.

This rearrangement joins TRBV7-9 to TRBJ2-5, with 7 bases aligning to TRBD1. V shed 5 bases and J 4 bases; nucleotides not matched to a gene: 10. This CDR3 is built from 15 residues. CDR1 and CDR2 (germline): SEHNR, FQNEAQ (reference sequence). As DNA, the CDR3 is TGTGCCAGCAGCCCAACCGCGGCAGGGGGAGAGACCCAGTACTTC. The encoded protein is CASSPTAAGGETQYF.